Below are 30 T cell receptor beta chains sequenced from a single sample in a study of blood T cell repertoires in COVID-19. Method: immunoSEQ multiplex PCR; TCRdb's copy keeps in-frame clones and lacks some. The table shows some 300,000 clones, with around 90% occurring only once. The sample was peripheral blood. These TCRs come from a woman between 40 and 50 years old with COVID-19, enrolled during active disease.

The chain is built from TRBV7-2 and TRBJ1-6; TRBD1 matches 8 bases. The CDR3 runs 14 residues. The trim removed 7 bases at V and 14 bases at J, leaving 13 bases unmatched. Looked up from germline, CDR1 is SGHTA and CDR2 is FQGNSA. CDR3 sequence reads: CASTPSGGLRTLHF. CDR3 nucleotides: TGTGCCAGCACCCCTTCAGGGGGCCTTCGGACCCTCCACTTT.

This chain joins TRBV5-1 and TRBJ1-5; 9 nucleotides match TRBD1. The length of the CDR3 is 15 residues. Unmatched junction bases numbered 8, after V lost 4 bases and J lost 6 bases. Looked up from germline, CDR1 is SGHRS and CDR2 is YFSETQ. CDR3 DNA: TGCGCCAGCAGCCTGGGGGGACAGGGAAGTCAGCCCCAGCATTTT. Amino acids: CASSLGGQGSQPQHF.

V gene TRBV4-3 combines with J gene TRBJ2-3; TRBD2 aligns across 8 bases. CDR3 length: 14 amino acids. The germline V gene encodes CDR1 LGHNA and CDR2 YSLEER. Trimming at V came to 0 bases and at J to 8 bases, leaving 4 bases not matched to a gene. The CDR3 bases are TGCGCCAGCAGCCAAGATACGGGGGGGGGTACGCAGTATTTT. Its protein is CASSQDTGGGTQYF.

The genes are TRBV6-4 and TRBJ2-1, with TRBD2 identical over 8 bases. The V and J ends lost 11 bases and 5 bases, in that order; junction bases with no gene match: 11. There are 14 residues in the CDR3. Germline V gene sequence: CDR1 MRHNA, CDR2 SNTAGT. Written as DNA, the CDR3 is TGTGCCTCAAAGTACAGCGGGGGCAACAATGAGCAGTTCTTC. Amino acid sequence: CASKYSGGNNEQFF.

The rearrangement joins TRBV27 to TRBJ2-3; maybe TRBD2 (6 bases). Trimming stripped 6 bases from V and 4 bases from J, with 20 bases between. Germline CDR1 and CDR2: MNHEY and SMNVEV (reference sequence). The CDR3 has 16 residues. Here the CDR3 DNA reads TGTGCCAGCAGCCTTGCTGGAGGGGCCCGGGCAGATACGCAGTATTTT. It specifies CASSLAGGARADTQYF.

The CDR3 bases are TGTGCCAGCAGCTTAAGACAGGGGGGCTACTATGGCTACACCTTC. This gives the protein CASSLRQGGYYGYTF. V usage is TRBV5-8 and J usage is TRBJ1-2; TRBD1 aligns across 9 bases. V gave up 2 bases and J gave up 3 bases; unmatched junction bases: 5. CDR3 length: 15 amino acids. From germline, CDR1 is SGHTS and CDR2 YDEGEE.

V is TRBV14 and J is TRBJ2-2; 10 nucleotides agree with TRBD2. CDR1 is SGHDN, CDR2 FVKESK, per germline. The CDR3 length is 18 residues. V gave up 4 bases and J gave up 6 bases; unmatched junction bases: 14. Written as DNA, the CDR3 is TGTGCCAGCAGCCCGACTATATTAGCGGGAGGTTTATCCGGGGAGCTGTTTTTT. Its translation: CASSPTILAGGLSGELFF.

The V gene is TRBV4-1, the J gene TRBJ1-1; TRBD1 matches 7 bases. In germline, CDR1 is MGHRA, CDR2 YSYEKL. V was clipped by 1 base and J by 1 base; unmatched bases: 3. This CDR3 is built from 15 residues. Written as DNA, the CDR3 is TGCGCCAGCAGCCAAGTGACAGGGAGGAACACTGAAGCTTTCTTT. It translates to CASSQVTGRNTEAFF.

To note about this clone: The junction and the germline gene differ at one end; a read error may be behind it. This chain uses TRBV19 with TRBJ2-7, with D perhaps TRBD1 (6 bases). Germline V lookup: CDR1 LNHDA, CDR2 SQIVND (reference sequence). The CDR3 loop spans 16 amino acids. The DNA of the CDR3 is TGTGCCAGTAGAAAAGGTTTCACAGGGACCTCCGACGAGCAGTACTTC. Translated: CASRKGFTGTSDEQYF.

The chain links TRBV7-3 to TRBJ2-5; 11 positions agree with TRBD2. Germline V CDR1 and CDR2: SGHTA, FQGTGA. CDR3 length equals 14 residues. Trimming at V came to 3 bases and at J to 5 bases, leaving 2 bases not matched to a gene. CDR3 coding DNA: TGTGCCAGCAGCTTTAGCGGGGGGGTTGAGACCCAGTACTTC. Translating gives CASSFSGGVETQYF.

The CDR3 DNA reads TGTGCCAGCAGCTTAGTGCGGGCCCAGGATACGCAGTATTTT. Amino acids: CASSLVRAQDTQYF. This rearrangement joins TRBV7-2 to TRBJ2-3; tentative D call: TRBD2 (5 bases). Germline CDR1 and CDR2: SGHTA and FQGNSA. CDR3 length: 14 amino acids. Trimming stripped 1 base from V and 6 bases from J, with 11 bases between. The full variable domain, its missing parts supplied by reference TRBV7-2 and TRBJ2-3, is GAGVSQSPSNKVTEKGKDVELRCDPISGHTALYWYRQSLGQGLEFLIYFQGNSAPDKSGLPSDRFSAERTGGSVSTLTIQRTQQEDSAVYLCASSLVRAQDTQYFGPGTRLTVL.

The rearrangement uses TRBV5-1 and TRBJ2-3, with D unresolved. The germline V and J ends were trimmed by 4 bases and 2 bases, with 8 bases remaining between them. The CDR3 length is 13 residues. The V gene's germline CDR1 is SGHRS and CDR2 YFSETQ. The CDR3 reads CASSPPLTDTQYF. The CDR3 nucleotides read TGCGCCAGCAGCCCTCCCCTCACAGATACGCAGTATTTT.

Only a few counts were recorded for this clone. V usage is TRBV11-2 and J usage is TRBJ2-1; D gene unclear. This CDR3 contains 11 residues. Trimming took off 5 bases at V and 9 bases at J, with 8 bases between the two ends. Germline CDR1 and CDR2: SGHAT and FQNNGV. The CDR3 region is CASSLRSEQFF. The CDR3 bases are TGTGCCAGCAGCCTTAGGAGTGAGCAGTTCTTC.

The chain uses TRBV2 and TRBJ1-2, with 8 bases fitting TRBD1. Germline V lookup: CDR1 SNHLY, CDR2 FYNNEI. V was clipped by 6 bases and J by 2 bases; unmatched bases: 2. This CDR3 spans 13 amino acids. CDR3 nucleotide sequence: TGTGCCAGCAGGGACAGGGAAAACTATGGCTACACCTTC. Residues: CASRDRENYGYTF.

V usage is TRBV28 and J usage is TRBJ1-5; D may be TRBD1 (6 bases). The CDR3 extends over 14 amino acids. V dropped 6 bases and J dropped 9 bases, with 18 bases sitting between them. Germline CDR1 and CDR2: MDHEN and SYDVKM. CDR3 amino acids: CASRDRTALVPQHF. CDR3 nucleotide sequence: TGTGCCAGCAGAGACCGGACAGCCCTAGTGCCCCAGCATTTT.

The V gene is TRBV14, the J gene TRBJ1-4, with 10 bases that match TRBD1. Germline assignment: CDR1 SGHDN and CDR2 FVKESK. The CDR3 has 16 residues. V trimming: 5 bases; J trimming: 10 bases; junction bases outside the gene matches: 13. The CDR3 region has the DNA TGTGCCAGCAGCAGAAGATCCGGGACAGGGGACGGAAAACTGTTTTTT. This gives the protein CASSRRSGTGDGKLFF.

Note on this clone: A read error may account for a junction end that differs from germline. As DNA, the CDR3 is TGTGCCAGCAGGAGACTAGCCTCCCACGAGCAGTACTTC. The encoded protein is CASRRLASHEQYF. The J gene is TRBJ2-7, the V gene TRBV27; 7 bases line up with TRBD2. CDR3 size: 13 residues. Looked up from germline, CDR1 is MNHEY and CDR2 is SMNVEV (reference sequence).

This clone showed up just a few times. The chain has TRBV4-3 and TRBJ1-4, with 8 bases fitting TRBD1. J gave up 7 bases and V 0 bases, and 7 bases lay outside the gene matches. CDR1 LGHNA and CDR2 YSLEER come from the germline V gene. The CDR3 is 16 residues long. The CDR3 nucleotides are TGCGCCAGCAGCCAAGAACCTCCGGGACAGGCTGAAAAACTGTTTTTT. Its protein product is CASSQEPPGQAEKLFF.

The chain employs TRBV3-1 (or the pseudogene TRBV3-2) and TRBJ2-5, with D possibly being TRBD2 (5 bases). Deletions cut 3 bases from V and 1 base from J, with 12 bases between. The CDR3 has 15 residues. Germline CDR1 is LGHDT and CDR2 is YNNKEL (reference sequence). The CDR3 reads CASSHTTGSQETQYF. The DNA of the CDR3 is TGTGCCAGCAGCCATACGACGGGGTCCCAAGAGACCCAGTACTTC.

The chain couples TRBV30 to TRBJ1-5; 8 bases are a match to TRBD1. V shed 1 base, J shed 2 bases, and the junction held 1 base outside the gene matches. The CDR3 has 14 residues. CDR1 GTSNPN and CDR2 SVGIG come from the germline V gene (reference sequence). CDR3 sequence (DNA): TGTGCCTGGAGTGAGGGACAGGGCAATCAGCCCCAGCATTTT. Amino acids: CAWSEGQGNQPQHF.

The chain carries TRBV4-3 and TRBJ2-2; 10 bases fit TRBD2. The CDR3 extends over 16 amino acids. Germline trimming cut 0 bases from V and 4 bases from J; bases unmatched to any gene: 2. CDR1 LGHNA and CDR2 YSLEER come from the germline V gene. CDR3 nucleotides: TGCGCCAGCAGCCAAGAGAAGCGGGAGGGCACCGGGGAGCTGTTTTTT. It is translated as CASSQEKREGTGELFF.

This chain connects TRBV14 to TRBJ2-2; D is uncertain. CDR3 length equals 15 residues. Trimming stripped 0 bases from V and 8 bases from J, with 13 bases between. Germline V gene sequence: CDR1 SGHDN, CDR2 FVKESK. Here the CDR3 DNA reads TGTGCCAGCAGCCAAGATCTGGTGGCCTCAGGGGAGCTGTTTTTT. Translation gives CASSQDLVASGELFF.

V is TRBV29-1 and J is TRBJ2-3, with 11 bases matching TRBD2. Trimming took 3 bases from V and 3 from J; bases not matched to a gene: 5. Germline V gene data show CDR1 as SQVTM and CDR2 as ANQGSEA. The CDR3 covers 15 residues. CDR3 sequence (DNA): TGCAGCGTTGATGCTAGCGGGGGGTCGACAGATACGCAGTATTTT. Its protein is CSVDASGGSTDTQYF.

The chain links TRBV6-5 to TRBJ1-1, with TRBD1 as a possible D gene (5 bases). The CDR3 has 15 amino acids. V lost 3 bases, J lost 0 bases, and 11 bases lay in between. The germline V gene has CDR1 MNHEY and CDR2 SVGAGI. CDR3 in DNA: TGTGCCAGCAGTTATGACCAGGGTATGAACACTGAAGCTTTCTTT. This translates into CASSYDQGMNTEAFF.

V gene TRBV30 combines with J gene TRBJ1-6; TRBD1 matches at 8 bases. Looked up from germline, CDR1 is GTSNPN and CDR2 is SVGIG (reference sequence). CDR3 length: 18 amino acids. Losses at the gene ends were 0 bases for V and 15 bases for J; bases not matched to a gene: 22. The CDR3 DNA reads TGTGCCTGGAGTGTTCGGCTGCGGGGGCAGGGGGCGAAGGGAAGCCTCCACTTT. Its protein is CAWSVRLRGQGAKGSLHF.

CDR3 nucleotides: TGCGCCAGCAGCCAAGACAGGGGGATGTCCTACGAGCAGTACTTC. Translation gives CASSQDRGMSYEQYF. J is TRBJ2-7 and V is TRBV4-3; TRBD1 aligns across 7 bases. The trim removed 0 bases at V and 1 base at J, leaving 3 bases unmatched. Per the germline V gene, CDR1 is LGHNA and CDR2 is YSLEER. The CDR3 extends over 15 amino acids.

The chain uses TRBV6-2 or TRBV6-3 and TRBJ2-5; 9 bases are shared with TRBD1. Unmatched junction bases numbered 9, after V lost 5 bases and J lost 5 bases. CDR3 length equals 15 residues. The germline V gene encodes CDR1 MNHEY and CDR2 SVGEGT. The CDR3 nucleotides read TGTGCCAGCAGTCCGATTACAGGGGGCGTTGAGACCCAGTACTTC. Its translation: CASSPITGGVETQYF.

V is TRBV18 and J is TRBJ2-3; D is unresolved. Trimming removed 2 bases at V and 14 bases at J, with 14 bases between. The CDR3 is 12 residues long. Germline CDR1 reads KGHSH; CDR2 reads LQKENI. The CDR3 nucleotides are TGTGCCAGCTCACCAGTAACAGCCTCGCGGTATTTT. Protein sequence: CASSPVTASRYF.

The chain joins TRBV30 to TRBJ1-5; TRBD1 agrees at 12 bases. The germline gives CDR1 GTSNPN, CDR2 SVGIG (reference sequence). The CDR3 length is 14 residues. The V segment lost 1 base and the J segment 6 bases; nucleotides outside the gene matches: 1. CDR3 in amino acids: CAWSGDRGLQPQHF. Here the CDR3 DNA reads TGTGCCTGGAGTGGGGACAGGGGGCTTCAGCCCCAGCATTTT.

This sequence joins TRBV27 and TRBJ2-3; 11 bases are shared with TRBD2. The trim removed 6 bases at V and 3 bases at J, leaving 2 bases unmatched. Looked up from germline, CDR1 is MNHEY and CDR2 is SMNVEV (reference sequence). CDR3 length: 14 residues. CDR3 amino acids: CASRLAGVTDTQYF. CDR3 coding DNA: TGTGCCAGCAGACTAGCGGGGGTGACAGATACGCAGTATTTT.